Presented here are 7 T cell receptor beta chains from one specimen sequenced in a study of T cell responses to AZD1222 COVID-19 vaccine. Using immunoSEQ multiplex PCR, the repertoire was profiled, and TCRdb retains in-frame clones only, with some absent. The table has 150,000 to 200,000 clones, around 90% seen once. Material: peripheral blood, obtained 28 days after the second AZD1222 dose. Every receptor here comes from an adult who received the AZD1222 COVID-19 vaccine.

The chain couples TRBV5-5 to TRBJ2-5; TRBD1 matches at 9 bases. The CDR3 is made up of 15 amino acids. V lost 0 bases, J lost 1 base, and 1 base stayed unmatched. Per germline, CDR1 SGHKS and CDR2 YYEKEE (reference sequence). CDR3 sequence (DNA): TGTGCCAGCAGCTTGGGGACAGGGGCCCAAGAGACCCAGTACTTC. It specifies CASSLGTGAQETQYF.

J is TRBJ2-7 and V is TRBV7-6, with D possibly being TRBD1 (6 bases). The length of the CDR3 is 15 residues. The germline V gene has CDR1 SGHVS and CDR2 FNYEAQ. Trimming left V 5 bases short and J 2 bases short, with 16 bases between. The CDR3 loop is CASSVVAGVTYEQYF. CDR3 DNA: TGTGCCAGCAGCGTTGTCGCAGGGGTGACCTACGAGCAGTACTTC.

V gene TRBV4-3 combines with J gene TRBJ1-2; tentative D call: TRBD1 (6 bases). The ends were cut back, 1 base at V and 6 bases at J, with 12 bases in the middle. The CDR3 has 14 residues. Germline lookup yields CDR1 LGHNA and CDR2 YSLEER. The CDR3 here is CASSQGLGGNGYTF. DNA of the CDR3: TGCGCCAGCAGCCAAGGTTTAGGGGGTAATGGCTACACCTTC.

The rearrangement uses TRBV7-3 and TRBJ1-6; D may be TRBD1 (5 bases). Between the trimmed V and J ends, which lost 5 bases and 9 bases, there was a span of 14 bases. Germline V lookup: CDR1 SGHTA, CDR2 FQGTGA. There are 14 residues in the CDR3. The CDR3 DNA is TGTGCCAGCAGCCCCAGACAGCTACGTTCACCCCTCCACTTT. Translation: CASSPRQLRSPLHF.

This clone has just one count. V is TRBV5-1 and J is TRBJ1-3; TRBD1 matches 10 bases. Looked up from germline, CDR1 is SGHRS and CDR2 is YFSETQ. The ends lost 3 bases at V and 9 bases at J; junction bases unmatched: 9. This CDR3 contains 15 residues. The CDR3 DNA reads as TGCGCCAGCAGCTACACCGGGACAGGGGTTCGCACCATATATTTT. Translation gives CASSYTGTGVRTIYF.

The J gene is TRBJ1-2, the V gene TRBV30, with D possibly being TRBD1 (6 bases). Trimming took 8 bases from V and 5 from J, leaving 12 bases between them. This CDR3 has 11 amino acids. Germline V CDR1 and CDR2: GTSNPN, SVGIG (reference sequence). CDR3 in DNA: TGTGCCACCACTCAGGGGTATGGCTACACCTTC. Its protein product is CATTQGYGYTF.

This chain uses TRBV27 with TRBJ2-7; tentatively, D is TRBD2 (6 bases). The germline V gene encodes CDR1 MNHEY and CDR2 SMNVEV (reference sequence). V lost 1 base to trimming and J lost 3 bases, with 10 bases between them. CDR3 length equals 14 residues. CDR3 sequence (DNA): TGTGCCAGCAGTTTATTTGGGGGGAACTACGAGCAGTACTTC. Encoded protein: CASSLFGGNYEQYF.